This passage covers 29 T cell receptor beta chains from one sample sequenced in a study of vaccination effects on CD4 cells after COVID-19. For these receptors, no antigen is known. Sequencing was performed with immunoSEQ multiplex PCR; in TCRdb, only in-frame clones are kept and a portion is missing. The table includes around 49,000 clones, around 70% detected once. At the end of roughly ten days of culture, CD4+ T cells were isolated. Each participant was given two doses of one vaccine (BNT162b2 or mRNA-1273). Sequencing used CD4+ T cells from PBMCs cultured without peptide, obtained after COVID-19 vaccination. Receptors originate from a human donor who received a COVID-19 vaccine.

The chain carries TRBV19 and TRBJ2-1, with 8 bases aligning to TRBD2. CDR3 length: 15 amino acids. Per germline, CDR1 LNHDA and CDR2 SQIVND (reference sequence). Trimming removed 2 bases from V and 10 bases from J; junction bases left unmatched: 10. In nucleotides, the CDR3 is TGTGCCAGTAGTATATTCGGGACTAGAGGGAACGAGCAGTTCTTC. This codes for CASSIFGTRGNEQFF.

The gene calls are TRBV2 and TRBJ1-4; D may be TRBD1 (6 bases). This CDR3 is 17 amino acids long. In germline, CDR1 is SNHLY, CDR2 FYNNEI. The V gene lost 6 bases and the J gene lost 5 bases, with 22 bases spanning the gap. CDR3 DNA: TGTGCCAGCAGCGACCTCACAATCAGGGGCACAAATGAAAAACTGTTTTTT. Residues: CASSDLTIRGTNEKLFF.

The V gene is TRBV7-8, the J gene TRBJ2-6, with unresolved D. Germline V gene data show CDR1 as SGHVS and CDR2 as FQNEAQ. V lost 1 base, J lost 3 bases, and 7 bases lay in between. The CDR3 extends over 15 amino acids. In nucleotides, the CDR3 is TGTGCCAGCAGCTTAGTGGGCCGTGGGGCCAACGTCCTGACTTTC. Protein: CASSLVGRGANVLTF.

The chain is built from TRBV5-1 and TRBJ2-1; unclear D gene. The CDR3 has 14 residues. Trimming pared 0 bases from V and 7 bases from J, leaving 11 bases between. Germline CDR1 is SGHRS and CDR2 is YFSETQ. DNA of the CDR3: TGCGCCAGCAGCTTGGGAGTAGCTGGGAATGAGCAGTTCTTC. It yields the protein CASSLGVAGNEQFF.

V usage is TRBV5-6 and J usage is TRBJ2-5; D is unclear. CDR1 and CDR2 (germline): SGHDT, YYEEEE. V dropped 1 base and J dropped 0 bases, with 10 bases sitting between them. CDR3 length: 15 amino acids. In DNA, the CDR3 is TGTGCCAGCAGCTTGAACAGATTGTACCAAGAGACCCAGTACTTC. Encoded protein: CASSLNRLYQETQYF.

The genes are TRBV5-1 and TRBJ2-3; weak D call: TRBD2 (5 bases). The ends were cut back, 0 bases at V and 4 bases at J, with 9 bases in the middle. Per germline, CDR1 SGHRS and CDR2 YFSETQ. The CDR3 is 14 amino acids. Written as DNA, the CDR3 is TGCGCCAGCAGCTTGGTTGCCGGGGCAGATACGCAGTATTTT. Protein: CASSLVAGADTQYF.

This chain connects TRBV19 to TRBJ1-1; TRBD1 matches at 8 bases. CDR1 is LNHDA and CDR2 is SQIVND in the germline V gene (reference sequence). The V segment lost 5 bases and the J segment 4 bases; nucleotides outside the gene matches: 6. The CDR3 contains 14 residues. CDR3 DNA: TGTGCCAGTAGTGGGGCTACAGGGGGCACTGAAGCTTTCTTT. Translation: CASSGATGGTEAFF. Complete variable domain (other parts from reference TRBV19 and TRBJ1-1): DGGITQSPKYLFRKEGQNVTLSCEQNLNHDAMYWYRQDPGQGLRLIYYSQIVNDFQKGDIAEGYSVSREKKESFPLTVTSAQKNPTAFYLCASSGATGGTEAFFGQGTRLTVV.

The V and J genes are TRBV10-1 and TRBJ2-7, with 7 bases that match TRBD1. The CDR3 has 17 amino acids. CDR1 is WNHNN, CDR2 SYGVQD, per germline (reference sequence). V lost 2 bases, J lost 0 bases, and 10 bases stayed unmatched. For the CDR3, the DNA is TGCGCCAGCAGTGAGACATATACCGGGACAGTCTCCTACGAGCAGTACTTC. The encoded protein is CASSETYTGTVSYEQYF.

The chain carries TRBV19 and TRBJ1-3; TRBD1 matches 7 bases. The ends lost 6 bases at V and 1 base at J; junction bases unmatched: 6. This CDR3 region has 15 residues. The germline V gene encodes CDR1 LNHDA and CDR2 SQIVND (reference sequence). CDR3 coding DNA: TGTGCCAGTAGGCCGGGGACAGCTTCTGGAAACACCATATATTTT. The encoded protein is CASRPGTASGNTIYF.

This clone has a single count. J is TRBJ2-2 and V is TRBV9; 14 positions match TRBD2. The CDR3 is 16 amino acids. Trimming removed 4 bases from V and 8 bases from J; junction bases left unmatched: 7. CDR1 is SGDLS, CDR2 YYNGEE, per germline. Here the CDR3 reads CASSSRTSGGTGELFF. In DNA, the CDR3 is TGTGCCAGCAGCTCCCGGACTAGCGGGGGGACTGGGGAGCTGTTTTTT.

This chain connects TRBV7-9 to TRBJ2-2; D possibly matches TRBD1 or TRBD2 (5 bases each). V was cut by 5 bases and J by 0 bases, with 13 bases left in between. Germline CDR1 is SEHNR and CDR2 is FQNEAQ (reference sequence). The CDR3 covers 16 residues. The CDR3 DNA is TGTGCCAGCAGCAAGACGGGACCGGCGAACACCGGGGAGCTGTTTTTT. Amino acid sequence: CASSKTGPANTGELFF.

This clone was counted only a few times. The chain carries TRBV7-9 and TRBJ2-1; weak D call: TRBD1 (6 bases). CDR1 SEHNR and CDR2 FQNEAQ come from the germline V gene (reference sequence). The CDR3 is made up of 15 amino acids. Trimming cost V 5 bases and J 1 base, with 12 bases left between them. The CDR3, as DNA: TGTGCCAGCAGCCAGACAGGAAAATCCTACAATGAGCAGTTCTTC. It specifies CASSQTGKSYNEQFF.

The V and J genes are TRBV7-9 and TRBJ2-1; 10 bases are a match to TRBD2. Germline V gene data show CDR1 as SEHNR and CDR2 as FQNEAQ (reference sequence). The CDR3 is 15 residues long. V trimming: 5 bases; J trimming: 8 bases; junction bases outside the gene matches: 9. CDR3 amino acids: CASSHFSGGFYEQFF. Written as DNA, the CDR3 is TGTGCCAGCAGCCACTTTAGCGGGGGGTTTTATGAGCAGTTCTTC.

This chain connects TRBV25-1 to TRBJ1-2; D perhaps matches TRBD1 (5 bases). Germline V lookup: CDR1 MGHDK, CDR2 SYGVNS. The CDR3 is made up of 13 amino acids. Trimming took off 5 bases at V and 4 bases at J, with 11 bases between the two ends. CDR3: CASSSAGGYGYTF. CDR3 coding DNA: TGTGCCAGCAGTTCAGCGGGGGGCTATGGCTACACCTTC.

The V gene is TRBV7-2, the J gene TRBJ1-5; possible D gene TRBD1, 6 bases. The CDR3 loop spans 17 amino acids. The V and J ends lost 1 base and 7 bases respectively, with 20 bases between them. The germline V gene has CDR1 SGHTA and CDR2 FQGNSA. The CDR3 loop reads CASSLVFRAGGGQPQHF. The CDR3 DNA sequence: TGTGCCAGCAGCTTAGTTTTTCGTGCGGGGGGCGGACAGCCCCAGCATTTT.

J is TRBJ2-7 and V is TRBV7-2; 8 nucleotides align to TRBD2. The CDR3 consists of 15 residues. Trimming at V came to 1 base and at J to 2 bases, leaving 4 bases not matched to a gene. Germline CDR1 reads SGHTA; CDR2 reads FQGNSA. The DNA of the CDR3 is TGTGCCAGCAGCTTAGATTCTAGCGGGCCCTACGAGCAGTACTTC. This codes for CASSLDSSGPYEQYF.

The chain recombines TRBV7-2 with TRBJ2-1, with 11 bases aligning to TRBD2. The ends lost 5 bases at V and 9 bases at J; junction bases unmatched: 9. CDR1 and CDR2 (germline): SGHTA, FQGNSA. The CDR3 loop spans 15 amino acids. CDR3 sequence: CASSQSTSGVGEQFF. The CDR3 DNA reads as TGTGCCAGCAGCCAATCGACTAGCGGGGTTGGTGAGCAGTTCTTC.

The rearrangement uses TRBV5-4 and TRBJ2-1; 7 bases are a match to TRBD2. This CDR3 region has 15 residues. V lost 2 bases, J lost 10 bases, and 12 bases stayed unmatched. CDR1 SGHNT and CDR2 YYREEE come from the germline V gene (reference sequence). CDR3 bases: TGTGCCAGCAGCTTCTCTGGGGGGGGAGGCCCGGAGCAGTTCTTC. Its translation: CASSFSGGGGPEQFF.

V and J are TRBV18 and TRBJ1-2; the match to TRBD1 covers 9 bases. The trim removed 5 bases at V and 6 bases at J, leaving 19 bases unmatched. The CDR3 is 18 residues long. Germline-derived CDR1 and CDR2 are KGHSH and LQKENI. The CDR3, as DNA: TGTGCCAGCTCAGTTTTTGGGACAGGGAACGAGAAATCTGATGGCTACACCTTC. It codes for CASSVFGTGNEKSDGYTF.

This clone occurred a few times. The gene calls are TRBV7-7 and TRBJ2-2, with 8 bases fitting TRBD2. V lost 3 bases, J lost 2 bases, and 5 bases stayed unmatched. CDR1 and CDR2 (germline): SSHAT, FNYEAQ (reference sequence). The CDR3 loop spans 16 amino acids. The CDR3 DNA sequence: TGTGCCAGCAGCTTTAGTACTAGCGGAAACACCGGGGAGCTGTTTTTT. Its translation: CASSFSTSGNTGELFF.

The chain uses TRBV14 and TRBJ1-2; TRBD1 aligns across 9 bases. Germline V gene lookup returns CDR1 SGHDN and CDR2 FVKESK. J lost 1 base, V lost 4 bases, and 4 bases had no gene match. This CDR3 region has 15 residues. CDR3 sequence reads: CASSPRQGDNYGYTF. The CDR3 DNA reads TGTGCCAGCAGCCCTAGACAGGGGGATAACTATGGCTACACCTTC.

The chain joins TRBV4-1 to TRBJ2-1, with 7 bases aligning to TRBD2. The CDR3 is 15 amino acids. V shed 5 bases and J 4 bases; nucleotides not matched to a gene: 8. CDR1 MGHRA and CDR2 YSYEKL come from the germline V gene. Here the CDR3 reads CASSIAGESYNEQFF. The CDR3 DNA is TGCGCCAGCAGCATTGCGGGAGAAAGTTACAATGAGCAGTTCTTC.

The rearrangement links TRBV7-2 to TRBJ2-3; no clear D gene. V was pared by 1 base and J by 5 bases, with 10 bases between. CDR1 is SGHTA, CDR2 FQGNSA, per germline. There are 14 residues in the CDR3. The CDR3 nucleotides are TGTGCCAGCAGCTTAGACCTACAAGAAGATACGCAGTATTTT. Translating it yields CASSLDLQEDTQYF.

This chain uses TRBV27 with TRBJ1-2, with 7 bases lining up with TRBD1. V shed 5 bases and J 5 bases; nucleotides not matched to a gene: 11. Per the germline V gene, CDR1 is MNHEY and CDR2 is SMNVEV (reference sequence). The CDR3 contains 15 residues. In nucleotides, the CDR3 is TGTGCCAGCAGTCTCCGAGCCGCCAGGGGGTATGGCTACACCTTC. It translates to CASSLRAARGYGYTF.

In its sample, this clone was seen once. The V call is TRBV18, the J call TRBJ2-7; possible D gene TRBD1, 5 bases. Germline CDR1 reads KGHSH; CDR2 reads LQKENI. V was trimmed by 1 base and J by 3 bases, leaving 10 bases between them. The CDR3 runs 14 residues. The CDR3 sequence is CASSPLQQVYEQYF. CDR3 coding DNA: TGTGCCAGCTCACCACTGCAACAGGTCTACGAGCAGTACTTC.

The chain uses TRBV7-9 and TRBJ2-5; D remains ambiguous. CDR1 SEHNR and CDR2 FQNEAQ come from the germline V gene (reference sequence). The CDR3 runs 13 residues. V dropped 5 bases and J dropped 2 bases, with 9 bases sitting between them. The CDR3 coding sequence is TGTGCCAGCAGCCTTCCTCCTCAAGAGACCCAGTACTTC. Translating it yields CASSLPPQETQYF.

The J gene is TRBJ2-1, the V gene TRBV6-5; 8 nucleotides match TRBD1. The CDR3 sequence is 15 residues long. V dropped 6 bases and J dropped 3; count of bases not matched to a gene: 7. From germline, CDR1 is MNHEY and CDR2 SVGAGI. CDR3 sequence reads: CASSTTGTGYNEQFF. The CDR3 DNA reads TGTGCCAGCAGCACGACCGGGACAGGCTACAATGAGCAGTTCTTC.

The chain has TRBV10-2 and TRBJ2-1; 9 bases match TRBD2. Germline CDR1 WSHSY, CDR2 SAAADI. The CDR3 is 13 amino acids. J was trimmed by 6 bases and V by 6 bases; bases with no gene match: 3. The CDR3 here is CASRGLASNEQFF. For the CDR3, the DNA is TGCGCCAGCAGGGGACTAGCTAGCAATGAGCAGTTCTTC.

The rearrangement joins TRBV4-2 to TRBJ2-1; 9 bases map to TRBD2. V dropped 4 bases and J dropped 8; count of bases not matched to a gene: 18. Germline V gene sequence: CDR1 LGHNA, CDR2 YNFKEQ. This CDR3 is 18 amino acids long. CDR3 sequence: CASSRQPIAGEVSHEQFF. CDR3 coding DNA: TGTGCCAGCAGCCGACAACCGATAGCGGGAGAGGTGTCACATGAGCAGTTCTTC.